The 30 T cell receptor beta chains given below trace back to one sample, sequenced in a study of prognosis after radiotherapy for stage I lung cancer (dated by TCRdb to the early 2020s). The reads were generated on an Illumina HiSeq 3000. The TCR beta CDR3 region was amplified from genomic DNA by two rounds of multiplex PCR. The first PCR round used primers specific to each TRBV and TRBJ gene, with sequences filed in Chinese patent CN105087789A. Clones were called with MiXCR by TCRdb after fastp trimmed the public reads at Q25, and only in-frame beta chains were retained. Rows merge per CDR3 protein into single entries with the most common DNA and genes. The sample records about 30,000 distinct CDR3 sequences, approximately 31% of which are singletons. The ten largest clones add up to about 12% of the sample. Source: PBMCs, taken before or after stereotactic body radiation therapy (not recorded which). These receptors originate from a donor aged 50 or older with non-small cell lung cancer.

Ten or more counts support this clonotype. The chain couples TRBV3-1 to TRBJ2-1; 8 nucleotides agree with TRBD2. V shed 4 bases, J shed 10 bases, and the junction held 6 bases outside the gene matches. In germline, CDR1 is LGHDT, CDR2 YNNKEL (reference sequence). The CDR3 extends over 13 amino acids. CDR3 bases: TGTGCCAGCAGCCGAGGAAGCGGGGGCGAGCAGTTCTTC. It encodes CASSRGSGGEQFF.

In its sample, this clonotype was seen many times. The gene calls are TRBV7-2 and TRBJ2-7; 9 nucleotides agree with TRBD1. This CDR3 contains 15 residues. V lost 6 bases and J lost 2; bases outside the gene matches: 8. CDR1 SGHTA and CDR2 FQGNSA come from the germline V gene. The CDR3 DNA reads TGTGCCAGCAGGTACGGACAGGGGATCCCCTACGAGCAGTACTTC. Protein sequence: CASRYGQGIPYEQYF. The whole variable domain, remainder taken from reference TRBV7-2 and TRBJ2-7, is GAGVSQSPSNKVTEKGKDVELRCDPISGHTALYWYRQSLGQGLEFLIYFQGNSAPDKSGLPSDRFSAERTGGSVSTLTIQRTQQEDSAVYLCASRYGQGIPYEQYFGPGTRLTVT.

This clonotype was recorded many times. This chain joins TRBV18 and TRBJ2-3; TRBD1 might be the D (5 bases). This CDR3 has 15 residues. Germline CDR1 and CDR2: KGHSH and LQKENI. Trimming removed 1 base from V and 1 base from J, with 9 bases in between. The CDR3: CASSPLLGGTDTQYF. The CDR3 DNA reads TGTGCCAGCTCACCACTATTAGGGGGCACAGATACGCAGTATTTT. The whole variable domain, remainder taken from reference TRBV18 and TRBJ2-3, is NAGVMQNPRHLVRRRGQEARLRCSPMKGHSHVYWYRQLPEEGLKFMVYLQKENIIDESGMPKERFSAEFPKEGPSILRIQQVVRGDSAAYFCASSPLLGGTDTQYFGPGTRLTVL.

On this clonotype: A far larger clone is only one base removed, so a read error is likely. The V call is TRBV7-9, the J call TRBJ2-2, with a weak D call TRBD2 (5 bases). V shed 8 bases and J shed 4 bases, with 11 bases lying between them. The CDR3 totals 13 residues. Per germline, CDR1 SEHNR and CDR2 FQNEAQ (reference sequence). The CDR3 region is CASPEVSTGELFF. In DNA form, the CDR3 reads TGTGCCAGCCCGGAGGTGAGCACCGGGGAGCTGTTTTTT.

Regarding this clonotype: The likely explanation is a read error, given a far larger clone one base away. The V and J genes are TRBV6-4 and TRBJ2-3; D might be TRBD2 (6 bases). V was shortened by 7 bases and J by 4 bases, with 12 bases between the two germline ends. CDR3 length: 13 amino acids. Germline assignment: CDR1 MRHNA and CDR2 SNTAGT. The CDR3 bases are TGTGCCAGCACCAACGGGAGTGCAGATACGCAGTATTTT. It yields the protein CASTNGSADTQYF.

This clonotype was recorded many times. The chain has TRBV28 and TRBJ2-7; D tentatively reads TRBD1 or TRBD2 (5 bases each). Germline V CDR1 and CDR2: MDHEN, SYDVKM. This CDR3 is 16 amino acids long. With 6 bases removed from V and 2 bases from J, the gap between germline ends came to 20 bases. CDR3 in amino acids: CASSPMRGVLAYEQYF. The CDR3 DNA sequence: TGTGCCAGCAGCCCGATGAGGGGTGTACTAGCCTACGAGCAGTACTTC.

This clonotype was counted once. A clone one base away is much larger, so this may be a read error. The chain uses TRBV29-1 and TRBJ1-4, with 8 bases fitting TRBD1. Germline V lookup: CDR1 SQVTM, CDR2 ANQGSEA. Trimming removed 7 bases from V and 5 bases from J; junction bases left unmatched: 6. The CDR3 spans 13 residues. Here the CDR3 reads CSARTGQNEKLFF. The DNA for the CDR3 is TGCAGCGCTAGGACAGGGCAAAATGAAAAACTGTTTTTT.

This clonotype was picked up many times. The rearrangement uses TRBV5-1 and TRBJ1-2, with 7 positions matching TRBD1. CDR1 and CDR2 (germline): SGHRS, YFSETQ. The V and J ends lost 5 bases and 9 bases, in that order; junction bases with no gene match: 13. The CDR3 sequence is 14 residues long. CDR3 sequence (DNA): TGCGCCAGCAGATCCGGGACAGCCTCTATTCGCTACACCTTC. Amino acid sequence: CASRSGTASIRYTF. Using reference TRBV5-1 and TRBJ1-2 for the parts outside the CDR3, the full variable domain is KAGVTQTPRYLIKTRGQQVTLSCSPISGHRSVSWYQQTPGQGLQFLFEYFSETQRNKGNFPGRFSGRQFSNSRSEMNVSTLELGDSALYLCASRSGTASIRYTFGSGTRLTVV.

This clonotype is labeled medium-sized. V usage is TRBV6-2 or TRBV6-3 and J usage is TRBJ1-6; TRBD1 aligns across 10 bases. The V gene end was trimmed by 5 bases and the J gene end by 4 bases; junction bases not matched to a gene: 5. The CDR3 sequence is 16 residues long. CDR1 is MNHEY and CDR2 is SVGEGT in the germline V gene. This chain's CDR3 is CASSALGQGYNSPLHF. As DNA, the CDR3 is TGTGCCAGCAGTGCCCTGGGACAGGGGTATAATTCACCCCTCCACTTT.

This clonotype was counted ten times or more. The chain has TRBV3-1 and TRBJ1-2; no definite D call. V was cut by 2 bases and J by 3 bases, with 10 bases left in between. CDR3 size: 14 residues. Germline lookup yields CDR1 LGHDT and CDR2 YNNKEL (reference sequence). The CDR3 DNA is TGTGCCAGCAGCCAAAAGGGCGGGGACTATGGCTACACCTTC. Its translation is CASSQKGGDYGYTF.

This clonotype was picked up many times. The chain couples TRBV27 to TRBJ2-7; the D gene is possibly TRBD1 (5 bases). CDR1 MNHEY and CDR2 SMNVEV come from the germline V gene (reference sequence). The V end was cut by 3 bases, the J end by 6 bases, with 15 bases between. CDR3 length: 14 amino acids. The CDR3 protein is CASSLLDSPGEQYF. In DNA, the CDR3 is TGTGCCAGCAGTTTGTTAGACAGCCCTGGCGAGCAGTACTTC.

Ten or more counts support this clonotype. The genes are TRBV7-9 and TRBJ2-3, with D unresolved. CDR1 SEHNR and CDR2 FQNEAQ come from the germline V gene (reference sequence). V lost 0 bases, J lost 9 bases, and 13 bases lay in between. There are 14 residues in the CDR3. DNA for the CDR3: TGTGCCAGCAGCTTAGCACTACCAACTGCCACGCAGTATTTT. Residues: CASSLALPTATQYF.

About this clonotype itself: A far larger clone is off by one base, so a read error is likely. This chain connects TRBV6-2 or TRBV6-3 to TRBJ2-7; a possible D gene is TRBD2 (5 bases). Germline assignment: CDR1 MNHEY and CDR2 SVGEGT. CDR3 length equals 14 residues. The CDR3 DNA is TGTGCCAGCAGTTACTCGCCGGACTCCTACGAGCATTACTTC. Translated: CASSYSPDSYEHYF.

This clonotype was seen repeatedly, ten times or more. The chain joins TRBV12-3 or TRBV12-4 to TRBJ2-7; no reliable D call. The CDR3 runs to 14 residues. Trimming removed 7 bases from V and 1 base from J, with 14 bases in between. CDR3 protein: CASKRTRTSYEQYF. The CDR3 DNA follows: TGTGCCAGCAAGAGAACACGCACTTCCTACGAGCAGTACTTC.

A word on this clonotype: Being one base from a much bigger clone, this may be a read error. The chain links TRBV6-2 or TRBV6-3 to TRBJ1-5, with a possible D match to TRBD1 (5 bases). This CDR3 is 14 amino acids long. Per germline, CDR1 MNHEY and CDR2 SVGEGT. Trimming shortened V by 7 bases and J by 7 bases, and 17 bases separated the two germline ends. DNA for the CDR3: TGTGCCAGCATTCAAGGACAAGGGGACCAGCCCCAGCATTTT. Protein: CASIQGQGDQPQHF.

This rearrangement joins TRBV10-3 to TRBJ2-1, with D uncertain. Trimming removed 10 bases at V and 1 base at J, with 14 bases between. The CDR3 length is 14 residues. Germline V CDR1 and CDR2: ENHRY, SYGVKD. The CDR3 DNA reads TGTGCCACCCGCCCATCTCAGTCCTACAATGAGCAGTTCTTC. As protein: CATRPSQSYNEQFF.

Regarding this clonotype: Being one base from a much bigger clone, this may be a read error. The chain has TRBV27 and TRBJ1-1; 7 nucleotides match TRBD1. V dropped 7 bases and J dropped 1; count of bases not matched to a gene: 15. Per germline, CDR1 MNHEY and CDR2 SMNVEV (reference sequence). CDR3 size: 17 residues. The CDR3 DNA is TGTGCCAGCATCCTACAACTCCGGACAGGCCAGAACACTGAAGCTTTCTTT. Protein: CASILQLRTGQNTEAFF.

This clonotype came up many times. The chain couples TRBV12-3 or TRBV12-4 to TRBJ2-5; 11 bases fit TRBD2. CDR3 length: 15 amino acids. V was pared by 4 bases and J by 5 bases, with 6 bases of the junction left unmatched. The DNA of the CDR3 is TGTGCCAGCAGTTCTCTAGCGGGAGGTTTGGAGACCCAGTACTTC. The encoded protein is CASSSLAGGLETQYF.

This clonotype occurred many times. V gene TRBV15 combines with J gene TRBJ2-3; no clear D. This CDR3 has 15 amino acids. V shed 0 bases and J shed 2 bases, with 9 bases lying between them. In germline, CDR1 is LNHNV, CDR2 YYDKDF (reference sequence). CDR3 DNA: TGTGCCACCAGCAGAGATCCCAGAAACACAGATACGCAGTATTTT. Protein product: CATSRDPRNTDTQYF.

This clonotype was counted ten times or more. CDR3 residues: CASSEGLAGHKYEQYF. The CDR3 DNA is TGCGCCAGCAGTGAGGGACTAGCGGGACATAAGTACGAGCAGTACTTC. The chain uses TRBV10-2 and TRBJ2-7; 12 bases line up with TRBD2. V trimming: 2 bases; J trimming: 4 bases; junction bases outside the gene matches: 6. CDR1 and CDR2 from the germline V gene are WSHSY and SAAADI. CDR3 size: 16 residues.

The chain carries TRBV28 and TRBJ1-6; TRBD1 is a possible D gene (5 bases). Trimming shortened V by 2 bases and J by 9 bases, and 11 bases separated the two germline ends. This CDR3 region has 14 residues. Germline loops: CDR1 MDHEN, CDR2 SYDVKM. The CDR3 DNA reads TGTGCCAGCAGTTTAATAGGGGAGGGTTCACCCCTCCACTTT. Translation gives CASSLIGEGSPLHF.

This clonotype was observed at least ten times. J is TRBJ1-2 and V is TRBV2, with unresolved D. The CDR3 totals 15 residues. Trimming took off 1 base at V and 6 bases at J, with 15 bases between the two ends. From germline, CDR1 is SNHLY and CDR2 FYNNEI. Here the CDR3 DNA reads TGTGCCAGCAGTGAAGTGGGTTTGGTTCAGGATGGCTACACCTTC. Residues: CASSEVGLVQDGYTF.

At least ten counts were recorded for this clonotype. CDR3 loop: CSARGQGNNYGYTF. The CDR3 bases are TGCAGTGCTAGGGGCCAGGGGAATAACTATGGCTACACCTTC. The chain has TRBV20-1 and TRBJ1-2; a weak D match, TRBD1 (6 bases). The germline CDR1 and CDR2 sequences are DFQATT and SNEGSKA (reference sequence). This CDR3 region has 14 residues. Trimming took off 3 bases at V and 1 base at J, with 12 bases between the two ends.

This clonotype was counted at least ten times. The V and J genes are TRBV7-2 and TRBJ2-1; TRBD2 aligns across 7 bases. V shed 7 bases, J shed 0 bases, and the junction held 6 bases outside the gene matches. The CDR3 is 15 amino acids. Germline-derived CDR1 and CDR2 are SGHTA and FQGNSA. The CDR3 nucleotides read TGTGCCAGCACCCCCCAGCGGGACTCCTACAATGAGCAGTTCTTC. It specifies CASTPQRDSYNEQFF.

This clonotype has a count of ten or more. A much larger clone lies a single base off, so this may be a read error. The rearrangement uses TRBV28 and TRBJ1-2, with D unclear. V shed 5 bases and J shed 6 bases, with 13 bases lying between them. This CDR3 region has 13 residues. Germline V gene data show CDR1 as MDHEN and CDR2 as SYDVKM. CDR3 in DNA: TGTGCCAGCAGTGAATCATTTTGGGATGGCTACACCTTC. It translates to CASSESFWDGYTF.

This clonotype is medium-sized by share. The V gene is TRBV28, the J gene TRBJ1-6; possibly TRBD1 for D (5 bases). Between the trimmed V and J ends, which lost 5 bases and 8 bases, there was a span of 16 bases. Germline V gene data show CDR1 as MDHEN and CDR2 as SYDVKM. The CDR3 loop spans 15 amino acids. CDR3 DNA: TGTGCCAGCAGTGGGGGTTGGGGAGCGGATTCACCCCTCCACTTT. Its protein is CASSGGWGADSPLHF.

This clonotype was recorded at least ten times. The V and J genes are TRBV5-1 and TRBJ2-3; 14 bases agree with TRBD2. The CDR3 is 17 amino acids. V shed 0 bases, J shed 7 bases, and the junction held 7 bases outside the gene matches. Germline loops: CDR1 SGHRS, CDR2 YFSETQ. CDR3 loop: CASSLASGLAGVNTQYF. The CDR3 region has the DNA TGCGCCAGCAGCTTGGCCTCGGGACTAGCGGGGGTGAATACGCAGTATTTT.

The chain carries TRBV6-2 or TRBV6-3 and TRBJ1-5; D unresolved. Germline lookup yields CDR1 MNHEY and CDR2 SVGEGT. V gave up 6 bases and J gave up 11 bases, with 20 bases separating them. The length of the CDR3 is 14 residues. This CDR3 reads CASSPGVNQETQHF. CDR3 nucleotide sequence: TGTGCCAGCAGCCCGGGCGTGAACCAAGAGACCCAGCATTTT.

The chain couples TRBV6-1 to TRBJ1-6, with 10 nucleotides matching TRBD1. CDR3 size: 18 residues. The V segment lost 10 bases and the J segment 7 bases; nucleotides outside the gene matches: 19. Germline loops: CDR1 MNHNS, CDR2 SASEGT. Here the CDR3 DNA reads TGTGCCATCCGCCAATGGTCGGGACAGGGGTTGTGGAATTCACCCCTCCACTTT. This gives the protein CAIRQWSGQGLWNSPLHF.

The J gene is TRBJ1-1, the V gene TRBV18; the D gene is possibly TRBD1 (6 bases). CDR1 and CDR2 from the germline V gene are KGHSH and LQKENI. Between the trimmed V and J ends, which lost 3 bases and 6 bases, there was a span of 8 bases. This CDR3 has 12 residues. The chain's CDR3 is CASSPGGPEAFF. The CDR3 nucleotides read TGTGCCAGCTCACCGGGGGGGCCTGAAGCTTTCTTT.